The present entry profiles one T cell receptor (beta chain) with its context. Its antigen is unidentified. The assay was immunoSEQ multiplex PCR, and TCRdb's table has in-frame clones only and misses some. The profile covers roughly 34,000 clones, with about 85% appearing a single time and more than 0.8% taken by the ten largest. The data are from a study of T cells in narcolepsy. Turning to the study itself: Healthy controls were enrolled alongside patients with narcolepsy type 1 or type 2.

Study-level points and caveats: In some patient and control memory CD4+ samples, autoreactive clones were absent. Autoreactive HCRT-specific and TRIB2-specific clonotypes were marked in same-patient CSF-versus-blood CD4+ comparisons. Autoreactive clonotypes reportedly recurred in blood of same and different patients, not controls.

The CDR3 contains 17 residues. V lost 0 bases, J lost 4 bases, and 9 bases stayed unmatched. Germline loops: CDR1 SGHTA, CDR2 FQGNSA. The material sequenced was CD45RA- memory CD4+ T cells from PBMCs. The gene calls are TRBV7-2 and TRBJ1-5; 7 bases are shared with TRBD1. The sequence derives from a human donor with narcolepsy. The CDR3 sequence: CASSLASGQVTNQPQHF. The DNA of the CDR3 is TGTGCCAGCAGCTTAGCTTCCGGACAGGTGACTAATCAGCCCCAGCATTTT.